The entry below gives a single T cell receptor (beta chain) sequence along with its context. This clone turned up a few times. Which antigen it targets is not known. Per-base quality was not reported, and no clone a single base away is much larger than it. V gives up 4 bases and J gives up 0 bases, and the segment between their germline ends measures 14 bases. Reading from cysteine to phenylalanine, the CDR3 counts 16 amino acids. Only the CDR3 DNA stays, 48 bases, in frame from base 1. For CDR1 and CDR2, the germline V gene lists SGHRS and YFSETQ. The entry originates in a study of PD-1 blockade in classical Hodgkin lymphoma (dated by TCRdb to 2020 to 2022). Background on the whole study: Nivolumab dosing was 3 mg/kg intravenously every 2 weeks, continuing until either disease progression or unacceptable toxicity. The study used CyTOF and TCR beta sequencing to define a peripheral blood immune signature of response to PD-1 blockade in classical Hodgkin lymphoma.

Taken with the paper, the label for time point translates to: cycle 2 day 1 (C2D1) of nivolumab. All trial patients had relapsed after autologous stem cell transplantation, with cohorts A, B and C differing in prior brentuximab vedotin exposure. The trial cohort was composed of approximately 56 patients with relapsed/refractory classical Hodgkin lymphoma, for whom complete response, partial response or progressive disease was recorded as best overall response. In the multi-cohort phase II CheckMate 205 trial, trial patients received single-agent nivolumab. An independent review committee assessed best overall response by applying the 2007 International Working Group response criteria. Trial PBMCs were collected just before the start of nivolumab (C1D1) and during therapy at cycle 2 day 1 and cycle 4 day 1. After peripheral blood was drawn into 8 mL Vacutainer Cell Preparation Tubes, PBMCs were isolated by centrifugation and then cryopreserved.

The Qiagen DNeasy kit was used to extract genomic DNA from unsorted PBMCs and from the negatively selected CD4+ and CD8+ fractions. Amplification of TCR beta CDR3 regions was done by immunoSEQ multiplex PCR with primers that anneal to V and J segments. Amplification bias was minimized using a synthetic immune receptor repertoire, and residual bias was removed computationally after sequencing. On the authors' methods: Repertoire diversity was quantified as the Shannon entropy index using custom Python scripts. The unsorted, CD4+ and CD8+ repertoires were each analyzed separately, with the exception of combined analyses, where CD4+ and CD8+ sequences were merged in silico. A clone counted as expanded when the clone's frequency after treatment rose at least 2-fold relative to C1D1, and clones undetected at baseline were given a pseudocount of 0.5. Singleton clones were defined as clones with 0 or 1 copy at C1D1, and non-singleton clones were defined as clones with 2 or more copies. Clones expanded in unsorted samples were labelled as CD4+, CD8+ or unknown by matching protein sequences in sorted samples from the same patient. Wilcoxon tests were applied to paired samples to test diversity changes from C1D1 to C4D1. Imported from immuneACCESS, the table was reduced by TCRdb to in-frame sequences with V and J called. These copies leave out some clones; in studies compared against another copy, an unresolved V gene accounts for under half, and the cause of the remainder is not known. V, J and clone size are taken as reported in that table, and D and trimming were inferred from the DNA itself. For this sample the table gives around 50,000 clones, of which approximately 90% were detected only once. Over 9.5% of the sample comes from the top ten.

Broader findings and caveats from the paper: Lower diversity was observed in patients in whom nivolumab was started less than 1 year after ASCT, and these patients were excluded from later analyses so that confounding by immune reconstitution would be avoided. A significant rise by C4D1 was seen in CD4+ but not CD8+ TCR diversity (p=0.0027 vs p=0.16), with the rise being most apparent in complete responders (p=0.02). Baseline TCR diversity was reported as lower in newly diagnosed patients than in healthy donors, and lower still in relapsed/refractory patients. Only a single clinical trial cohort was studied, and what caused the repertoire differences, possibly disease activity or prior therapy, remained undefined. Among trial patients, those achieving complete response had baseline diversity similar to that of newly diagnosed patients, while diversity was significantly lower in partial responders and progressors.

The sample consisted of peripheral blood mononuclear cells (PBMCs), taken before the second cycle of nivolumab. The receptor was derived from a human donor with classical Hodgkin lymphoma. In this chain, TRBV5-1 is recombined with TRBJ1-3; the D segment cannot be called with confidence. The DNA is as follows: TGCGCCAGCAGCCCCCTTTCACCCGCCTCTGGAAACACCATATATTTT. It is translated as CASSPLSPASGNTIYF. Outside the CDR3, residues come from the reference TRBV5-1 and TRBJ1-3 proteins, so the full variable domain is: KAGVTQTPRYLIKTRGQQVTLSCSPISGHRSVSWYQQTPGQGLQFLFEYFSETQRNKGNFPGRFSGRQFSNSRSEMNVSTLELGDSALYLCASSPLSPASGNTIYFGEGSWLTVV.